The clone carrying this TCR beta chain was counted at least ten times. These data come from a study of regulatory T cells in long-lasting Graves disease. CDR3-region Arm-PCR and iRepertoire HTBI primers produced the TCR beta libraries. MiXCR, applied by TCRdb to the multiplex PCR reads, yields one record per CDR3 protein. The sample shows 400,000 to 450,000 distinct CDR3 sequences, 15% of them seen only once. The time point here: newly diagnosed GD, antithyroid drugs for less than 3 months. Preparation of the TCR library used RNA extracted from PBMCs. Diagnoses of Graves' disease were made by American Thyroid Association guidelines. The same data also contributed to another study, on T cells in Graves' hyperthyroidism and ophthalmopathy.

This specimen was peripheral blood mononuclear cells (PBMCs), taken at new diagnosis, from a patient treated with antithyroid drugs. The receptor was isolated from a woman aged 25-40 years with Graves disease.

The CDR3 sequence: CATSDPSLAGRYANTGELFF. The DNA of the CDR3 is TGTGCCACCAGTGACCCGAGTTTGGCCGGGAGGTACGCGAACACCGGGGAGCTGTTTTTT. V usage is TRBV24-1 and J usage is TRBJ2-2, with TRBD2 matching 7 bases. From germline, CDR1 is KGHDR and CDR2 SFDVKD. The CDR3 runs 20 residues. With V trimmed by 4 bases and J by 0 bases, 16 bases remained unmatched.